A single T cell receptor (beta chain) is shown here with its context. The specificity of this receptor is unknown. One base away there is no much larger clone; base qualities are not given. One collaborating source in Seattle enrolled patients during active infection and followed them longitudinally through the course of disease. Each collaborating institution followed its own protocols to collect whole blood in K2EDTA tubes. For TCRbeta analysis, collaborator samples were shipped as frozen whole blood, as isolated PBMCs, or as DNA extracted from either sample type. The data were obtained in a study of blood T cell repertoires in COVID-19 (dated by TCRdb to 2019 to 2021). A note on the overall study: Collaborator samples came from the United States, Italy and Spain and covered acute and convalescent phases of COVID-19. Nearly every sample came with metadata listing a de-identified subject ID, COVID-19 status, age in years and sex. Where available, HLA class I and class II types were taken from metadata supplied by the sample provider and were not determined by assay-based typing. The material from the prospective study consisted of cDNA or gDNA derived from T cells, B-cell-depleted T cells, or PBMCs. The dataset comprised deeply sampled blood TCRbeta repertoires from subjects exposed to, actively infected with, or recovered from COVID-19. The repertoires were made available in a free public database intended to serve as a resource for research on the immune response to SARS-CoV-2. Samples were obtained from the ongoing ImmuneRACE study (first 160 participants) and from approximately 1,200 subjects provided by 6 global collaborators.

The CDR3 numbers 16 residues from cysteine through phenylalanine. The CDR3 DNA has 48 bases and is translated from base 1. According to the germline V gene, CDR1 reads MDHEN and CDR2 reads SYDVKM. The germline V end is reduced by 5 bases and the J end by 2 bases; junction bases left unmatched: 5. Findings and caveats that apply to the study as a whole: Clinical and demographic metadata were provided uncurated, with the amount varying by source and participant.

TCRbeta CDR3 regions were amplified from genomic DNA using the immunoSEQ Assay, a bias-controlled multiplex PCR. As for the authors' bioinformatics: The number of nucleated cells in each sample was estimated from the amplification of reference gene primers within the assay. To quantify the absolute abundance of each unique TCRbeta CDR3 rearrangement, sequence reads were collapsed and filtered. For each sample, productive Simpson clonality was calculated by taking the square root of Simpson's diversity index across productive rearrangements. TCRdb provides this immuneACCESS table in a form limited to in-frame rearrangements. Some clones are lacking; in checked studies, under half of them reflect an unresolved V gene, and why the rest are absent is not known. The V and J calls and clone size are taken from that table; D and trimming were inferred from the DNA. Counted in this sample were about 200,000 clones; more than 80% of them appeared once. Of the sample, about 7.8% is held by the ten largest clones.

The clonotype comes from a woman of 80 years or more with COVID-19, enrolled during active disease. Sequences were obtained from peripheral blood. The chain links TRBV28 with TRBJ2-1, with TRBD2 identical over 11 junction bases. The DNA sequence is given as TGTGCCAGCAGTCCTAGCGGGAGGCCCCCCTACAATGAGCAGTTCTTC. Its protein is CASSPSGRPPYNEQFF. The full variable domain, completed from the reference TRBV28 and TRBJ2-1 proteins outside the CDR3, reads DVKVTQSSRYLVKRTGEKVFLECVQDMDHENMFWYRQDPGLGLRLIYFSYDVKMKEKGDIPEGYSVSREKKERFSLILESASTNQTSMYLCASSPSGRPPYNEQFFGPGTRLTVL.